This entry describes one T cell receptor beta chain. What antigen it recognizes has not been identified. Base-call qualities are not available, and no considerably larger clone is one nucleotide away. The Qiagen DNeasy kit was used to extract genomic DNA both from unsorted PBMCs and from the negatively selected CD4+ and CD8+ fractions. Using primers that anneal to V and J segments, immunoSEQ multiplex PCR amplified the TCR beta CDR3 regions. A synthetic immune receptor repertoire was used to minimize amplification bias, and remaining bias was computationally removed after sequencing. From the authors' description of their analysis: Custom Python scripts were used to quantify repertoire diversity as the Shannon entropy index. The unsorted, CD4+ and CD8+ repertoires were each analyzed separately, with the exception of combined analyses, where CD4+ and CD8+ sequences were merged in silico. Clonal expansion was defined as a frequency increase of at least 2-fold after treatment compared with C1D1, and clones undetected at baseline were assigned a pseudocount of 0.5. Clones with 0 or 1 copy at C1D1 were classified as singleton clones, and clones with 2 or more copies were classified as non-singleton clones. Clones expanded in unsorted samples were assigned a CD4+, CD8+ or unknown annotation through matching of protein sequences in sorted samples from the same patient. Diversity changes from C1D1 to C4D1 were tested in paired samples using Wilcoxon tests. In its TCRdb copy, this immuneACCESS table keeps in-frame sequences only and misses some clones. Where compared with another copy, unresolved V genes explain less than half of these, and the others have no known cause. V, J and clone size derive from that table, while D and trimming were established from the DNA sequence. In this sample the table shows 15,000 to 25,000 clones, roughly 85% of which occur a single time. 2.6% of the sample goes to the ten largest clones.

V loses 6 bases, J loses 2 bases, and the germline ends lie 11 bases apart. Based on the germline V gene, the CDR1 and CDR2 sequences are SGHVS and FQNEAQ. The CDR3 contains 13 residues, cysteine and phenylalanine counted. CDR3 DNA is the only sequence kept; it has 39 bases, read in frame from the first base. In the paper's terms, the time point label means: cycle 4 day 1 (C4D1), after 6 weeks of nivolumab. Every trial patient had relapsed following autologous stem cell transplantation, and prior brentuximab vedotin exposure was what differed among cohorts A, B and C. Magnetic negative selection with a Miltenyi CD4+ T cell isolation kit was used to purify CD4+ T cells from thawed PBMCs. A total of approximately 51 patients with relapsed/refractory classical Hodgkin lymphoma made up the trial cohort, and each patient's best overall response was complete response, partial response or progressive disease. Trial patients were treated with single-agent nivolumab in the multi-cohort phase II CheckMate 205 trial. An independent review committee assessed best overall response by applying the 2007 International Working Group response criteria. Trial PBMCs were obtained immediately prior to nivolumab initiation (C1D1) and on therapy at cycle 2 day 1 and cycle 4 day 1. Peripheral blood was collected in 8 mL Vacutainer Cell Preparation Tubes, from which PBMCs were isolated by centrifugation and then cryopreserved. Purified CD4+ and CD8+ fractions were generated only in cases for which an additional PBMC sample was available. Magnetically labelled cells were removed on LS columns in a quadroMACS separator, and the flow-through was retained as the purified fraction.

The sample belongs to a study of PD-1 blockade in classical Hodgkin lymphoma (dated by TCRdb to about 2020). For context, the study as a whole: Nivolumab dosing was 3 mg/kg intravenously every 2 weeks, continuing until either disease progression or unacceptable toxicity. The study used TCR beta sequencing and CyTOF to define a peripheral blood immune signature of response to PD-1 blockade in classical Hodgkin lymphoma. Summary of the overall study and its limitations: The study was limited to a single clinical trial cohort, and causes of repertoire differences, possibly disease activity or prior therapy, remained undefined. Trial patients achieving complete response had baseline diversity similar to newly diagnosed patients, whereas partial responders and progressors had significantly lower diversity. Patients starting nivolumab less than 1 year after ASCT had lower diversity and were excluded from later analyses to avoid confounding by immune reconstitution. CD4+ but not CD8+ TCR diversity rose significantly by C4D1 (p=0.0027 vs p=0.16), most apparent in complete responders (p=0.02). Baseline TCR diversity was reported to be lower in newly diagnosed patients than in healthy donors and to be lower still in relapsed/refractory patients.

The sample was CD4+ T cells from blood, taken before the fourth cycle of nivolumab. The clonotype comes from a human donor with classical Hodgkin lymphoma. The rearrangement joined TRBV7-8 to TRBJ2-7; 6 matching bases give a weak D call of TRBD2. Here is the DNA: TGTGCCAGCAGTAAAGAGCGGGCCTACGAGCAGTACTTC. Its translation reads: CASSKERAYEQYF. The full variable domain, completed from the reference TRBV7-8 and TRBJ2-7 proteins outside the CDR3, reads GAGVSQSPRYKVAKRGQDVALRCDPISGHVSLFWYQQALGQGPEFLTYFQNEAQLDKSGLPSDRFFAERPEGSVSTLKIQRTQQEDSAVYLCASSKERAYEQYFGPGTRLTVT.